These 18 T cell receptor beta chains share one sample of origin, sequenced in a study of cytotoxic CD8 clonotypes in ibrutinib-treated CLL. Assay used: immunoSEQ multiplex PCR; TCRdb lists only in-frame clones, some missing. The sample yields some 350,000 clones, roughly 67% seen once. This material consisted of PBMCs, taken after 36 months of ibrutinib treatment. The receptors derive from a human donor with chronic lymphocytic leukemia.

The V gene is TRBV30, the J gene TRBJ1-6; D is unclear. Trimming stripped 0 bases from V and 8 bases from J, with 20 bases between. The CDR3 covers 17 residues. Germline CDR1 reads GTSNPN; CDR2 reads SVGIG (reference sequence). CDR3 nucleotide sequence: TGTGCCTGGAGTGTAGAGGGCGGGGAATTCGTCCATTCACCCCTCCACTTT. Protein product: CAWSVEGGEFVHSPLHF.

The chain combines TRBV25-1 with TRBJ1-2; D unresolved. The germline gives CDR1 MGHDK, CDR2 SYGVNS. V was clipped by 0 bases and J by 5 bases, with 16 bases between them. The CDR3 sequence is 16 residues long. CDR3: CASSEYRDPPLYGYTF. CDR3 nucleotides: TGTGCCAGCAGTGAATATCGAGACCCTCCCCTTTATGGCTACACCTTC.

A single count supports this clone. CDR3 loop: CSVEWGYTF. The DNA for the CDR3 is TGCAGCGTCGAGTGGGGCTACACCTTC. The chain uses TRBV29-1 and TRBJ1-2; no firm D call. Germline CDR1 and CDR2: SQVTM and ANQGSEA. V was shortened by 6 bases and J by 8 bases, with 7 bases between the two germline ends. The CDR3 has 9 residues.

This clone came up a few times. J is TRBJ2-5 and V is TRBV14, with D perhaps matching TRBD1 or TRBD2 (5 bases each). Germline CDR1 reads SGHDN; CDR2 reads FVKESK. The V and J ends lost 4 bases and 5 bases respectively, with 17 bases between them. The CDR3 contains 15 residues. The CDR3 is CASSPGPGYGETQYF. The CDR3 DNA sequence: TGTGCCAGCAGCCCGGGACCGGGATATGGGGAGACCCAGTACTTC.

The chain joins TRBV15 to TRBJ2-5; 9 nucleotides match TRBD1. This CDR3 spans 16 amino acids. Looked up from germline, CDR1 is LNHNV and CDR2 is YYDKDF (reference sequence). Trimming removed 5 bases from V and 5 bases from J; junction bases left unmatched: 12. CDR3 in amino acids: CATSGGQGIRRETQYF. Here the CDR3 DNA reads TGTGCCACCAGCGGTGGACAGGGGATACGTCGGGAGACCCAGTACTTC. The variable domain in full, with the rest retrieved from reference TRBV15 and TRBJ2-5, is DAMVIQNPRYQVTQFGKPVTLSCSQTLNHNVMYWYQQKSSQAPKLLFHYYDKDFNNEADTPDNFQSRRPNTSFCFLDIRSPGLGDTAMYLCATSGGQGIRRETQYFGPGTRLLVL.

The CDR3: CASSPTGKGRNTIYF. In nucleotides, the CDR3 is TGTGCCAGCAGTCCGACAGGGAAGGGGAGAAACACCATATATTTT. The J gene is TRBJ1-3, the V gene TRBV6-1; 7 bases align to TRBD1. The germline CDR1 and CDR2 sequences are MNHNS and SASEGT. CDR3 length: 15 residues. V lost 5 bases, J lost 5 bases, and 9 bases stayed unmatched.

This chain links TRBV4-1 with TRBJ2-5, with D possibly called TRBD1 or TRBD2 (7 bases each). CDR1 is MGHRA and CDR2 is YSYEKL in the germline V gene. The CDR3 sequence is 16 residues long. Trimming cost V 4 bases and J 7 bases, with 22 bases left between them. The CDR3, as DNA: TGCGCCAGCAGCCCCCGCCAGGGGGGGCCGAAAGGGACCCAGTACTTC. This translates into CASSPRQGGPKGTQYF.

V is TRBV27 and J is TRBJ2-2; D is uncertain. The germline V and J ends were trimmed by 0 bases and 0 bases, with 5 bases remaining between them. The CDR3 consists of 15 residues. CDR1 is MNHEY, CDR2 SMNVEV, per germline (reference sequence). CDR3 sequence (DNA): TGTGCCAGCAGTTTATCCTCTTCGAACACCGGGGAGCTGTTTTTT. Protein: CASSLSSSNTGELFF.

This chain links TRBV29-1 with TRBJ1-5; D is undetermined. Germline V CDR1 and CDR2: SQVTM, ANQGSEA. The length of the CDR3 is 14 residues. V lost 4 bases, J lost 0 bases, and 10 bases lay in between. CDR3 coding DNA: TGCAGCGTTGGGTCTAGGGATAGCAATCAGCCCCAGCATTTT. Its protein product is CSVGSRDSNQPQHF. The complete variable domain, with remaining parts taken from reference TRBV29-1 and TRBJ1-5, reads SAVISQKPSRDICQRGTSLTIQCQVDSQVTMMFWYRQQPGQSLTLIATANQGSEATYESGFVIDKFPISRPNLTFSTLTVSNMSPEDSSIYLCSVGSRDSNQPQHFGDGTRLSIL.

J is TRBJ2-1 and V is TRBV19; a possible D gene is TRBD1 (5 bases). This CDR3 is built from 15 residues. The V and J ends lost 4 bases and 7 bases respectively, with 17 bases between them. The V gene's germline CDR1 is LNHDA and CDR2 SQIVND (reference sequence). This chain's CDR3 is CASSTQDRNINEQFF. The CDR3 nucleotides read TGTGCCAGTAGTACACAGGACCGGAACATTAATGAGCAGTTCTTC.

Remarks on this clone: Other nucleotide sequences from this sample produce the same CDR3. CDR3 loop: CASSPPQETQYF. The CDR3 DNA reads TGTGCCAGCTCCCCGCCTCAAGAGACCCAGTACTTC. V is TRBV18 and J is TRBJ2-5; D not certain. Per germline, CDR1 KGHSH and CDR2 LQKENI. V shed 6 bases and J shed 2 bases, with 7 bases lying between them. The CDR3 extends over 12 amino acids.

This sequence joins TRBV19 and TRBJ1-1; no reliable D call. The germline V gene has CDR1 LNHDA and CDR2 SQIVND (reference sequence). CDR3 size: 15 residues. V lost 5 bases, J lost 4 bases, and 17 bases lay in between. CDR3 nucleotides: TGTGCCAGTAGTCATCTCTTAGGACTCGGCACTGAAGCTTTCTTT. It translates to CASSHLLGLGTEAFF.

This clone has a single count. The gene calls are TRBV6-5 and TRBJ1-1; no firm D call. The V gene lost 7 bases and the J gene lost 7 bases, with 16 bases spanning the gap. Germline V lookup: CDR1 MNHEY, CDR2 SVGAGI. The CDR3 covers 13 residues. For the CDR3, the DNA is TGTGCCAGCAAGGTAGGGTGGTACAGTGAAGCTTTCTTT. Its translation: CASKVGWYSEAFF.

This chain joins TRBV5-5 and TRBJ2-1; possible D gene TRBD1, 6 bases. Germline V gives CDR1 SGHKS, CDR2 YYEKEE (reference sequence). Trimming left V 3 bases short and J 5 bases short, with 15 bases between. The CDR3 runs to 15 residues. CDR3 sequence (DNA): TGTGCCAGCAGCTGGGACATTCATACTGACAATGAGCAGTTCTTC. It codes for CASSWDIHTDNEQFF.

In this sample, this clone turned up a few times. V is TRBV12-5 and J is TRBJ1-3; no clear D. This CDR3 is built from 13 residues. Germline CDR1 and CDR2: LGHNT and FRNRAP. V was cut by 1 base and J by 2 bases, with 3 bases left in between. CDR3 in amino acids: CASGLGTGNTIYF. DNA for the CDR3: TGTGCTAGTGGTTTGGGAACTGGAAACACCATATATTTT.

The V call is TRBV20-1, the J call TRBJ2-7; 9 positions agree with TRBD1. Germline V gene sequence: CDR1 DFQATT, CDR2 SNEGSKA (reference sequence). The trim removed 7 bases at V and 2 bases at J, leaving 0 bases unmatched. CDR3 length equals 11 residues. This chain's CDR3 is CSGQGAYEQYF. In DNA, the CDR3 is TGCAGTGGACAGGGGGCCTACGAGCAGTACTTC.

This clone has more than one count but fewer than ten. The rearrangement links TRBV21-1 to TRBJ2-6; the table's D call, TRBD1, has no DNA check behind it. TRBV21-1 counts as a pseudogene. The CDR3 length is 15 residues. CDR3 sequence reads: CASSTAGSGANVLTF. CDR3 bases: TGTGCCAGCAGCACCGCAGGGTCTGGGGCCAACGTCCTGACTTTC.

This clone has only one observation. The CDR3 sequence: CASSPAGGGTDTQYF. CDR3 nucleotide sequence: TGTGCCAGCAGTCCAGCGGGGGGCGGAACAGATACGCAGTATTTT. V usage is TRBV27 and J usage is TRBJ2-3; 9 nucleotides match TRBD2. The CDR3 totals 15 residues. The trim removed 5 bases at V and 3 bases at J, leaving 6 bases unmatched. CDR1 is MNHEY, CDR2 SMNVEV, per germline (reference sequence).